This entry lists 31 T cell receptor beta chains sequenced from one sample in a study of cytomegalovirus exposure and HLA in healthy donors. Amplification used 60 Vbeta primers and 13 Jbeta primers. Profiling relied on immunoSEQ multiplex PCR, and the TCRdb table lists in-frame clones only, not all of them. Here the sample spans some 150,000 clones, 55% to 80% being singletons. The material sequenced was PBMCs. The receptor source for this set is a woman aged 55-69 years in good health and CMV-seropositive.

The J gene is TRBJ2-7, the V gene TRBV7-8; 7 bases match TRBD1. The CDR3 sequence is 13 residues long. The germline gives CDR1 SGHVS, CDR2 FQNEAQ. V was clipped by 5 bases and J by 6 bases; unmatched bases: 7. CDR3 residues: CASSPDREGEQYF. The CDR3 DNA follows: TGTGCCAGCAGCCCTGACAGGGAAGGCGAGCAGTACTTC.

The chain has TRBV7-2 and TRBJ1-2, with 9 bases aligning to TRBD1. The CDR3 contains 13 residues. CDR1 SGHTA and CDR2 FQGNSA come from the germline V gene. V was clipped by 7 bases and J by 7 bases; unmatched bases: 7. The CDR3 loop reads CASKTGGAGGYTF. The CDR3 DNA is TGTGCCAGCAAAACAGGGGGCGCGGGTGGCTACACCTTC. Drawing the rest from reference TRBV7-2 and TRBJ1-2, the complete variable domain is GAGVSQSPSNKVTEKGKDVELRCDPISGHTALYWYRQSLGQGLEFLIYFQGNSAPDKSGLPSDRFSAERTGGSVSTLTIQRTQQEDSAVYLCASKTGGAGGYTFGSGTRLTVV.

The DNA for the CDR3 is TGTGCCAGTACTAGCGGGAGGGCCCAGGAGACCCAGTACTTC. It codes for CASTSGRAQETQYF. The chain combines TRBV19 with TRBJ2-5, with 12 bases that match TRBD2. Germline loops: CDR1 LNHDA, CDR2 SQIVND (reference sequence). V gave up 7 bases and J gave up 5 bases; unmatched junction bases: 5. The CDR3 is 14 residues long.

The V call is TRBV28, the J call TRBJ2-7, with a weak D call TRBD2 (6 bases). The CDR3 contains 14 residues. In germline, CDR1 is MDHEN, CDR2 SYDVKM. The V and J ends lost 7 bases and 5 bases respectively, with 18 bases between them. For the CDR3, the DNA is TGTGCCAGCATCTCACCCGGGTCTAGCGACGAGCAGTACTTC. Amino acids: CASISPGSSDEQYF.

This clone occurred a few times. The chain carries TRBV7-2 and TRBJ2-5; 8 nucleotides align to TRBD2. Looked up from germline, CDR1 is SGHTA and CDR2 is FQGNSA. V lost 2 bases to trimming and J lost 5 bases; unmatched junction nucleotides: 10. The CDR3 totals 16 residues. The CDR3 region is CASSLNPRLAGETQYF. The DNA for the CDR3 is TGTGCCAGCAGCTTAAATCCCCGGCTAGCGGGTGAGACCCAGTACTTC. Looking up the rest from reference TRBV7-2 and TRBJ2-5 gives the full variable domain: GAGVSQSPSNKVTEKGKDVELRCDPISGHTALYWYRQSLGQGLEFLIYFQGNSAPDKSGLPSDRFSAERTGGSVSTLTIQRTQQEDSAVYLCASSLNPRLAGETQYFGPGTRLLVL.

This rearrangement joins TRBV4-2 to TRBJ2-3, with 7 bases identical to TRBD2. CDR3 size: 16 residues. The germline V gene has CDR1 LGHNA and CDR2 YNFKEQ. J gave up 4 bases and V 0 bases, and 7 bases lay outside the gene matches. CDR3 bases: TGTGCCAGCAGCCAAGAGCAGGGAGGGCCAGCAGATACGCAGTATTTT. It yields the protein CASSQEQGGPADTQYF.

The chain links TRBV7-7 to TRBJ2-3; TRBD2 aligns across 14 bases. Trimming took 5 bases from V and 7 from J; bases not matched to a gene: 5. The CDR3 covers 15 residues. Germline-derived CDR1 and CDR2 are SSHAT and FNYEAQ (reference sequence). CDR3 sequence reads: CASSPGLAGGNTQYF. CDR3 DNA sequence: TGTGCCAGCAGCCCTGGACTAGCGGGAGGAAATACGCAGTATTTT.

The V gene is TRBV7-2, the J gene TRBJ2-7; D might be TRBD1 (6 bases). Trimming took off 6 bases at V and 0 bases at J, with 18 bases between the two ends. In germline, CDR1 is SGHTA, CDR2 FQGNSA. The length of the CDR3 is 16 residues. In DNA form, the CDR3 reads TGTGCCAGCAGTGAGCAGGGGCTCCCAAGCTCCTACGAGCAGTACTTC. It specifies CASSEQGLPSSYEQYF.

V usage is TRBV6-6 and J usage is TRBJ2-7; D is perhaps TRBD2 (5 bases). Trimming shortened V by 4 bases and J by 7 bases, and 17 bases separated the two germline ends. CDR1 is MNHNY, CDR2 SVGAGI, per germline (reference sequence). The length of the CDR3 is 14 residues. In DNA form, the CDR3 reads TGTGCCAGCAGTTTTGGACTGGAGACGGAAGAGCAGTACTTC. This sequence encodes CASSFGLETEEQYF.

The chain employs TRBV10-1 and TRBJ2-3; 7 positions agree with TRBD2. Per the germline V gene, CDR1 is WNHNN and CDR2 is SYGVQD (reference sequence). The CDR3 loop spans 14 amino acids. V shed 5 bases, J shed 6 bases, and the junction held 8 bases outside the gene matches. CDR3 protein: CASSTGTTLDTQYF. In DNA, the CDR3 is TGCGCCAGCAGTACCGGGACTACTCTTGATACGCAGTATTTT.

This clone was seen a few times. J is TRBJ2-7 and V is TRBV4-2, with TRBD2 as a possible D gene (6 bases). In germline, CDR1 is LGHNA, CDR2 YNFKEQ. Trimming took 1 base from V and 4 from J, leaving 8 bases between them. The CDR3 is made up of 13 amino acids. CDR3 coding DNA: TGTGCCAGCAGCCAAGGGGGGGAATACGAGCAGTACTTC. It codes for CASSQGGEYEQYF.

The chain joins TRBV28 to TRBJ1-5; 9 bases line up with TRBD1. Trimming cost V 10 bases and J 6 bases; bases outside gene matches: 13. The CDR3 is 15 residues long. Germline CDR1 MDHEN, CDR2 SYDVKM. The CDR3 DNA reads TGTGCCACCGATAGATACCCGACAGGGGGTCAGCCCCAGCATTTT. Translating gives CATDRYPTGGQPQHF.

The chain recombines TRBV2 with TRBJ2-1; 14 nucleotides align to TRBD2. Germline V gives CDR1 SNHLY, CDR2 FYNNEI. The CDR3 loop spans 17 amino acids. Trimming took 3 bases from V and 0 from J; bases not matched to a gene: 1. This chain's CDR3 is CASSEGTSGSSYNEQFF. CDR3 bases: TGTGCCAGCAGTGAGGGGACTAGCGGGAGCTCCTACAATGAGCAGTTCTTC. Complete variable domain (other parts from reference TRBV2 and TRBJ2-1): EPEVTQTPSHQVTQMGQEVILRCVPISNHLYFYWYRQILGQKVEFLVSFYNNEISEKSEIFDDQFSVERPDGSNFTLKIRSTKLEDSAMYFCASSEGTSGSSYNEQFFGPGTRLTVL.

This clone was seen a handful of times. CDR3 DNA: TGTGCCACCAGCAGCCCCACCTGGGGGACATCTTTCACCGGGGAGCTGTTTTTT. Translation gives CATSSPTWGTSFTGELFF. The J gene is TRBJ2-2, the V gene TRBV15; D might be TRBD1 (6 bases). V lost 3 bases to trimming and J lost 4 bases, with 21 bases between them. The CDR3 runs to 18 residues. Germline V gives CDR1 LNHNV, CDR2 YYDKDF (reference sequence).

This chain joins TRBV5-6 and TRBJ2-7; tentatively, D is TRBD2 (5 bases). The germline V gene encodes CDR1 SGHDT and CDR2 YYEEEE. The CDR3 extends over 15 amino acids. The ends were cut back, 0 bases at V and 7 bases at J, with 17 bases in the middle. CDR3 in amino acids: CASSLAGSVPREQYF. CDR3 in DNA: TGTGCCAGCAGCTTGGCGGGGAGCGTCCCTCGGGAGCAGTACTTC. Filled out from reference TRBV5-6 and TRBJ2-7, the complete variable domain reads DAGVTQSPTHLIKTRGQQVTLRCSPKSGHDTVSWYQQALGQGPQFIFQYYEEEERQRGNFPDRFSGHQFPNYSSELNVNALLLGDSALYLCASSLAGSVPREQYFGPGTRLTVT.

The chain couples TRBV19 to TRBJ1-5; no reliable D call. V was shortened by 3 bases and J by 9 bases, with 6 bases between the two germline ends. The germline V gene encodes CDR1 LNHDA and CDR2 SQIVND (reference sequence). The CDR3 is 11 amino acids. CDR3 nucleotide sequence: TGTGCCAGTAGTATCGGAGGGCCCCAGCATTTT. Translated: CASSIGGPQHF.

This clone was seen a handful of times. This chain uses TRBV19 with TRBJ1-1; D is perhaps TRBD1 (6 bases). The CDR3 sequence is 17 residues long. The V gene's germline CDR1 is LNHDA and CDR2 SQIVND (reference sequence). Between the trimmed V and J ends, which lost 0 bases and 0 bases, there was a span of 14 bases. The CDR3 DNA reads TGTGCCAGTAGTATAGATCTGGGGGGGCTTATGAACACTGAAGCTTTCTTT. It is translated as CASSIDLGGLMNTEAFF.

The rearrangement links TRBV9 to TRBJ2-7, with D possibly matching TRBD1 (8 bases). Trimming removed 4 bases at V and 5 bases at J, with 19 bases between. The CDR3 is 15 residues long. Germline CDR1 SGDLS, CDR2 YYNGEE. In nucleotides, the CDR3 is TGTGCCAGCAGCCCTTCGACAGGGGCGGGGGACGAGCAGTACTTC. Amino acid sequence: CASSPSTGAGDEQYF.

Turning to this clone: At one of its ends the junction is not consistent with the germline gene, which may arise from a read error. The V gene is TRBV4-1, the J gene TRBJ2-1, with TRBD2 matching over 13 bases. Germline CDR1 is MGHRA and CDR2 is YSYEKL. The CDR3 has 16 amino acids. The CDR3 DNA reads TGCGCCAGCAGCCAAGATAGGACTAGCGGGAGCAATGAGCAGCTCTTC. This encodes CASSQDRTSGSNEQLF.

This chain connects TRBV5-1 to TRBJ1-2, with 7 bases matching TRBD1. CDR1 is SGHRS and CDR2 is YFSETQ in the germline V gene. This CDR3 contains 15 residues. The V gene end was trimmed by 3 bases and the J gene end by 5 bases; junction bases not matched to a gene: 10. CDR3 protein: CASSSTGEISYGYTF. The CDR3 bases are TGCGCCAGCAGCTCAACAGGGGAAATATCTTATGGCTACACCTTC.

This rearrangement joins TRBV29-1 to TRBJ1-5, with 9 bases matching TRBD1. This CDR3 is 16 amino acids long. The J segment lost 4 bases and the V segment lost 4 bases, leaving 11 bases of the junction unmatched. Germline values: CDR1 SQVTM, CDR2 ANQGSEA. The CDR3 loop is CSVVDRGLSGNQPQHF. The CDR3 DNA sequence: TGCAGCGTTGTGGACAGGGGTCTATCGGGGAATCAGCCCCAGCATTTT.

This clone has more than one count but fewer than ten. This rearrangement joins TRBV4-1 to TRBJ2-5, with TRBD1 identical over 7 bases. Looked up from germline, CDR1 is MGHRA and CDR2 is YSYEKL. V trimming: 4 bases; J trimming: 2 bases; junction bases outside the gene matches: 16. The CDR3 loop spans 18 amino acids. The chain's CDR3 is CASSPPVRTGRGQETQYF. The CDR3 DNA follows: TGCGCCAGCAGCCCACCTGTGAGGACAGGCCGAGGGCAAGAGACCCAGTACTTC.

Only a few counts were recorded for this clone. J is TRBJ1-3 and V is TRBV9; D is unclear. There are 12 residues in the CDR3. V lost 4 bases and J lost 4, with 6 bases in between. Germline assignment: CDR1 SGDLS and CDR2 YYNGEE. CDR3 DNA sequence: TGTGCCAGCAGCCCCCTCGGAAACACCATATATTTT. It encodes CASSPLGNTIYF. The whole variable domain, remainder taken from reference TRBV9 and TRBJ1-3, is DSGVTQTPKHLITATGQRVTLRCSPRSGDLSVYWYQQSLDQGLQFLIQYYNGEERAKGNILERFSAQQFPDLHSELNLSSLELGDSALYFCASSPLGNTIYFGEGSWLTVV.

This clone was recorded only once. The chain carries TRBV5-1 and TRBJ2-1, with 8 bases lining up with TRBD1. Germline V CDR1 and CDR2: SGHRS, YFSETQ. The CDR3 is made up of 16 amino acids. V trimming: 0 bases; J trimming: 0 bases; junction bases outside the gene matches: 2. The CDR3 spells CASSLGGTGSYNEQFF. The CDR3 region has the DNA TGCGCCAGCAGCTTGGGGGGGACAGGCTCCTACAATGAGCAGTTCTTC.

The chain is built from TRBV28 and TRBJ1-4; D is unclear. The CDR3 sequence is 15 residues long. V lost 5 bases and J 0 bases, leaving 10 bases between the germline ends. Germline-derived CDR1 and CDR2 are MDHEN and SYDVKM. The CDR3 DNA is TGTGCCAGCAGTGCCGAGTTTGCAACTAATGAAAAACTGTTTTTT. Translation: CASSAEFATNEKLFF.

This chain links TRBV27 with TRBJ2-3, with 10 bases lining up with TRBD2. With V trimmed by 6 bases and J by 5 bases, 8 bases remained unmatched. Germline-derived CDR1 and CDR2 are MNHEY and SMNVEV (reference sequence). The CDR3 runs 15 residues. In DNA form, the CDR3 reads TGTGCCAGCAGGCGGGGGGCTAGCGGGAGAGATACGCAGTATTTT. This translates into CASRRGASGRDTQYF.

CDR3 coding DNA: TGCGCCAGCAGTGACAGGGTTGAGGCCTACAATGAGCAGTTCTTC. Translated: CASSDRVEAYNEQFF. V is TRBV10-2 and J is TRBJ2-1; maybe TRBD1 (5 bases). This CDR3 is 15 amino acids long. V gave up 3 bases and J gave up 2 bases, with 11 bases separating them. Germline V gene lookup returns CDR1 WSHSY and CDR2 SAAADI.

A few counts support this clone. This chain connects TRBV7-8 to TRBJ1-2; tentatively, D is TRBD1 (6 bases). CDR1 is SGHVS and CDR2 is FQNEAQ in the germline V gene. V lost 1 base, J lost 4 bases, and 10 bases lay in between. The CDR3 covers 14 residues. CDR3 sequence (DNA): TGTGCCAGCAGCTTAGAGGGCAGGGGCTATGGCTACACCTTC. It encodes CASSLEGRGYGYTF.

The chain employs TRBV27 and TRBJ2-7; 8 positions match TRBD2. Trimming at V came to 2 bases and at J to 9 bases, leaving 9 bases not matched to a gene. CDR1 is MNHEY, CDR2 SMNVEV, per germline (reference sequence). The CDR3 runs 14 residues. CDR3 region: CASSLDGRAWGQYF. The DNA for the CDR3 is TGTGCCAGCAGTTTAGACGGGAGGGCCTGGGGGCAGTACTTC.

This CDR3 is CASSIGQPYGDEQYF. DNA for the CDR3: TGTGCCAGTAGTATCGGACAGCCCTACGGGGACGAGCAGTACTTC. The V call is TRBV19, the J call TRBJ2-7, with D maybe TRBD1 (6 bases). There are 15 residues in the CDR3. Per germline, CDR1 LNHDA and CDR2 SQIVND (reference sequence). V was trimmed by 3 bases and J by 5 bases, leaving 17 bases between them.

The chain carries TRBV7-2 and TRBJ2-3; TRBD2 agrees at 9 bases. This CDR3 region has 16 residues. Germline V gene sequence: CDR1 SGHTA, CDR2 FQGNSA. Trimming took 4 bases from V and 1 from J; bases not matched to a gene: 6. CDR3 in amino acids: CASSYLSSGGTDTQYF. CDR3 DNA sequence: TGTGCCAGCAGCTACCTATCTAGCGGGGGCACAGATACGCAGTATTTT.